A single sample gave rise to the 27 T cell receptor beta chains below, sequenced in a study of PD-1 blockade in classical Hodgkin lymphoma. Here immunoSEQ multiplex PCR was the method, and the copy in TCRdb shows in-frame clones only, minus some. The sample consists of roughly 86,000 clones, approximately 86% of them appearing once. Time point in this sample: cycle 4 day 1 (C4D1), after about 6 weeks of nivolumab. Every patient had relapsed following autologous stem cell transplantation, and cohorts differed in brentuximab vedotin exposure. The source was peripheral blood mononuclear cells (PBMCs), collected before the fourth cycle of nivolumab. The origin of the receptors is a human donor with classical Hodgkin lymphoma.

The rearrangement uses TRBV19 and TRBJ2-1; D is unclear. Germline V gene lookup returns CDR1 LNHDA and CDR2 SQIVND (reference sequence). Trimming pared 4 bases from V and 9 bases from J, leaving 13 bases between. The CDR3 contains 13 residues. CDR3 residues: CASSTDPVIEQFF. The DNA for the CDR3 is TGTGCCAGTAGTACGGATCCGGTTATTGAGCAGTTCTTC.

CDR3 sequence (DNA): TGTGCCAGCAGCACCTCCGGGACTAGCTCCTACAATGAGCAGTTCTTC. Its translation is CASSTSGTSSYNEQFF. The chain carries TRBV7-3 and TRBJ2-1; 8 nucleotides match TRBD2. This CDR3 region has 16 residues. Germline lookup yields CDR1 SGHTA and CDR2 FQGTGA. Trimming cost V 5 bases and J 0 bases; bases outside gene matches: 6.

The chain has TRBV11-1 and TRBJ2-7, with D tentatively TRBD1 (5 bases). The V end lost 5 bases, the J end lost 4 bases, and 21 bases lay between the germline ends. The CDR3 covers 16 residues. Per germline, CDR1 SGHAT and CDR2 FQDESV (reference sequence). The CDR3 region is CASSPTLPRARYEQYF. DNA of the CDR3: TGTGCCAGCAGCCCAACTCTACCCAGGGCTAGGTACGAGCAGTACTTC.

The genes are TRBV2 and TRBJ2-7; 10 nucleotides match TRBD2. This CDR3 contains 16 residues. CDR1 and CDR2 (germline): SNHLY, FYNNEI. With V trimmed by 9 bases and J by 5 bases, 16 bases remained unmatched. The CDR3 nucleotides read TGTGCCAGAAAAAATCCAAGCGGGAGGGTTGTGGACGAGCAGTACTTC. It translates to CARKNPSGRVVDEQYF.

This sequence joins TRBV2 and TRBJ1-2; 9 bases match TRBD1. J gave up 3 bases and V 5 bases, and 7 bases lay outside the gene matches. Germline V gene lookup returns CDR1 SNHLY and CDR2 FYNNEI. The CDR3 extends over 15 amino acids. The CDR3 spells CASSPSTGGDYGYTF. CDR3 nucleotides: TGTGCCAGCAGTCCTTCGACAGGGGGAGACTATGGCTACACCTTC.

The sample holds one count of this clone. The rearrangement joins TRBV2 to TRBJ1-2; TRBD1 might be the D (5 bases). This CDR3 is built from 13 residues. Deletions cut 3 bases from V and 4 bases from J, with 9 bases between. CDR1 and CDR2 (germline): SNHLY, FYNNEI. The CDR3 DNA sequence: TGTGCCAGCAGTGACGGGGACCTCTATGGCTACACCTTC. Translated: CASSDGDLYGYTF.

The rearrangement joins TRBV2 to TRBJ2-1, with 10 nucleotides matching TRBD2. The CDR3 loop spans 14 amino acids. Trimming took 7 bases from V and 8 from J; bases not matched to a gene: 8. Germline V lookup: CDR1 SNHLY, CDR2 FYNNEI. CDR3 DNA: TGTGCCAGCACGAAGCGGGAGGGGTGGGATGAGCAGTTCTTC. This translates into CASTKREGWDEQFF.

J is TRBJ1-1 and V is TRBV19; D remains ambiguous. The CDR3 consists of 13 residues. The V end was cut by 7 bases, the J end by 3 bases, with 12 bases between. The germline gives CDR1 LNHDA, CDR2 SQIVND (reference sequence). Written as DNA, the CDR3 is TGTGCCAGTATAGGGCAGTCAGACACTGAAGCTTTCTTT. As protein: CASIGQSDTEAFF.

Here the CDR3 reads CASSPDIGSYNEQFF. In nucleotides, the CDR3 is TGCGCCAGCAGCCCCGACATTGGCTCCTACAATGAGCAGTTCTTC. This sequence joins TRBV5-1 and TRBJ2-1; D remains ambiguous. Per the germline V gene, CDR1 is SGHRS and CDR2 is YFSETQ. The CDR3 is made up of 15 amino acids. The V gene lost 4 bases and the J gene lost 0 bases, with 11 bases spanning the gap.

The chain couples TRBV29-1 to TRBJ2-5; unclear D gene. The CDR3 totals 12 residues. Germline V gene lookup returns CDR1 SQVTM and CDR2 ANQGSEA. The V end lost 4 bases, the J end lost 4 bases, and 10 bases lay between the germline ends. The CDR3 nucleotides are TGCAGCGTTGTGATGCGAGGAGAGACCCAGTACTTC. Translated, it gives CSVVMRGETQYF.

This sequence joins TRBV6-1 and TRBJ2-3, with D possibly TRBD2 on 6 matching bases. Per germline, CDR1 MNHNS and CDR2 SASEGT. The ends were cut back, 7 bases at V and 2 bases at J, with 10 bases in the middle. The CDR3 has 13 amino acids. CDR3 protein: CASTAGYTDTQYF. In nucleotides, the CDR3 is TGTGCCAGCACGGCGGGATACACAGATACGCAGTATTTT.

The CDR3 sequence is CASTTTGGTDTQYF. The DNA of the CDR3 is TGTGCCAGTACTACCACAGGGGGCACAGATACGCAGTATTTT. The V gene is TRBV19, the J gene TRBJ2-3; 7 bases line up with TRBD1. J lost 1 base, V lost 7 bases, and 5 bases had no gene match. The CDR3 has 14 amino acids. From germline, CDR1 is LNHDA and CDR2 SQIVND (reference sequence).

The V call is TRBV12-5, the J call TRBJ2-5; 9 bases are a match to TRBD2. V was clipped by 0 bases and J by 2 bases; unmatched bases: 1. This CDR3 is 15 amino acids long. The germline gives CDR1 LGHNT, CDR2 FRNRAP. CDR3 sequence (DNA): TGTGCTAGTGGTTTGGTAGCGGGGGGACAAGAGACCCAGTACTTC. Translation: CASGLVAGGQETQYF.

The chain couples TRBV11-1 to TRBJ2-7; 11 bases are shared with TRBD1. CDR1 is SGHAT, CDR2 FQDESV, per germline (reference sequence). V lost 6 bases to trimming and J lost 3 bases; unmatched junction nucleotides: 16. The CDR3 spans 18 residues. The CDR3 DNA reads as TGTGCCAGCAGTTCCGGGACAGGGGGGCGCGACTACTACTACGAGCAGTACTTC. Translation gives CASSSGTGGRDYYYEQYF. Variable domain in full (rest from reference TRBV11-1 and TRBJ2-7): EAEVAQSPRYKITEKSQAVAFWCDPISGHATLYWYRQILGQGPELLVQFQDESVVDDSQLPKDRFSAERLKGVDSTLKIQPAELGDSAMYLCASSSGTGGRDYYYEQYFGPGTRLTVT.

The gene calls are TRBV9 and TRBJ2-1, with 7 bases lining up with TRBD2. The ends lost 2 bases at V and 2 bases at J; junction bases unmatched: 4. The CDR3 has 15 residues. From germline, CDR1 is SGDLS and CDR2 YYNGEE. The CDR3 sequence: CASSVLAETYNEQFF. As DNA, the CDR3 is TGTGCCAGCAGCGTCCTAGCGGAGACCTACAATGAGCAGTTCTTC. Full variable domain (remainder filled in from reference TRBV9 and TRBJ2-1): DSGVTQTPKHLITATGQRVTLRCSPRSGDLSVYWYQQSLDQGLQFLIQYYNGEERAKGNILERFSAQQFPDLHSELNLSSLELGDSALYFCASSVLAETYNEQFFGPGTRLTVL.

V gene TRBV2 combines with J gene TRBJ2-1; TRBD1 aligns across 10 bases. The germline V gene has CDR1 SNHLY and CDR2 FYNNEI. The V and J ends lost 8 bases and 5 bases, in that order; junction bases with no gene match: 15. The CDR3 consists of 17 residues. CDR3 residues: CASSLTQSGQGNNEQFF. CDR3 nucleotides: TGTGCCAGCTCTTTAACTCAATCGGGACAGGGGAACAATGAGCAGTTCTTC.

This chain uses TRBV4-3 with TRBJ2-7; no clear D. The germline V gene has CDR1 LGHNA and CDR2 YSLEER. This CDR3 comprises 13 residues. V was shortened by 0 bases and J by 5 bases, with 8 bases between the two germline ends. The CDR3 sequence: CASSQDSRHEQYF. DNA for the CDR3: TGCGCCAGCAGCCAAGATAGTAGACACGAGCAGTACTTC.

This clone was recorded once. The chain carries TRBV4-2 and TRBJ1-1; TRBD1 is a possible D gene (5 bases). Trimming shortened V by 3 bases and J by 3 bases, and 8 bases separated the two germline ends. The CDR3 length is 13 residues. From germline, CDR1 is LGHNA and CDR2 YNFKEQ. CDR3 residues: CASSHRVYTEAFF. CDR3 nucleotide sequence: TGTGCCAGCAGCCACAGGGTTTACACTGAAGCTTTCTTT.

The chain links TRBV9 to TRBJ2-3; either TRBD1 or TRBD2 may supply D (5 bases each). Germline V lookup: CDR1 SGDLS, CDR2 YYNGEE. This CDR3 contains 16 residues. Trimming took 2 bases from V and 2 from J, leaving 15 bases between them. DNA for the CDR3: TGTGCCAGCAGCGTGGGTCCGGGACGGGTCACAGATACGCAGTATTTT. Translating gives CASSVGPGRVTDTQYF.

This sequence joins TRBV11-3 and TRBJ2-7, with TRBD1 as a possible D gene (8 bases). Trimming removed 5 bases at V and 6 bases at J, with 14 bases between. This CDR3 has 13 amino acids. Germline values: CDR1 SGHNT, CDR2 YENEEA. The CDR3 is CASSTGGAIEQYF. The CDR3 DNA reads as TGTGCCAGCAGCACAGGGGGGGCGATCGAGCAGTACTTC.

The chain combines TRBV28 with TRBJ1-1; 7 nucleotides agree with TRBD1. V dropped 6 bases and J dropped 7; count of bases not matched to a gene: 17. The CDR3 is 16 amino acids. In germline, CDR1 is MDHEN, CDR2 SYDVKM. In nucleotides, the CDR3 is TGTGCCAGCAGCCCCCGCGGGGGAGGGGGCTTCCTTGAAGCTTTCTTT. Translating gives CASSPRGGGGFLEAFF.

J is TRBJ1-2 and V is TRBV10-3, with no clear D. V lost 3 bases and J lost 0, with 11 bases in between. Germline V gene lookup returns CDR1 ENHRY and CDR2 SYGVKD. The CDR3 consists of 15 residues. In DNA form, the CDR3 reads TGTGCCATCAGTGAAACAGAAGTAGCTAACTATGGCTACACCTTC. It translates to CAISETEVANYGYTF.

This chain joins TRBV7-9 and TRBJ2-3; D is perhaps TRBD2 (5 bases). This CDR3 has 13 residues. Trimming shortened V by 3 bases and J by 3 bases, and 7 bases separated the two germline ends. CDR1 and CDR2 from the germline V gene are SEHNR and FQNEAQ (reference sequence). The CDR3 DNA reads TGTGCCAGCAGCTTTAGGGAGACAGATACGCAGTATTTT. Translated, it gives CASSFRETDTQYF.

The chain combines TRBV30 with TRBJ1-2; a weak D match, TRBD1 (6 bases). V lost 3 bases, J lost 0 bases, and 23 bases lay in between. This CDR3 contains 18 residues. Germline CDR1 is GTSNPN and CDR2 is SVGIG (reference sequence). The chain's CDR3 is CAWRRVSGQRLANYGYTF. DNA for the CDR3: TGTGCCTGGAGGAGGGTATCTGGACAGAGGTTGGCTAACTATGGCTACACCTTC.

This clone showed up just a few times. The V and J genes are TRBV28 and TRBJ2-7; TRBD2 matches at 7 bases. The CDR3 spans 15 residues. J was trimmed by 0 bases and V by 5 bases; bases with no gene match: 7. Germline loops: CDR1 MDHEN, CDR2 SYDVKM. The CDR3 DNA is TGTGCCAGCAGTGAAACGGGAGGCAGCTCCTACGAGCAGTACTTC. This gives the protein CASSETGGSSYEQYF.

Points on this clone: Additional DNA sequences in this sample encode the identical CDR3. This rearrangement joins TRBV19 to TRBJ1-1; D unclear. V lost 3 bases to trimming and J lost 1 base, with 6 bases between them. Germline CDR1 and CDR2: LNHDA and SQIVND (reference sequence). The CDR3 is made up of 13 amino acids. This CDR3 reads CASSMKGNTEAFF. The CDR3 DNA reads TGTGCCAGTAGTATGAAAGGGAACACTGAAGCTTTCTTT.

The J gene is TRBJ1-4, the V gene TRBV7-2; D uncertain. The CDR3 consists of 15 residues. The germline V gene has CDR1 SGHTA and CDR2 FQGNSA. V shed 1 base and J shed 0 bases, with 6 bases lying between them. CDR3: CASSLGAATNEKLFF. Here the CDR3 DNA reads TGTGCCAGCAGCTTAGGGGCTGCAACTAATGAAAAACTGTTTTTT.